These 30 T cell receptor beta chains share one sample of origin, sequenced in a study of shared clonotypes between healthy human individuals. The protocol was immunoSEQ multiplex PCR, while the TCRdb copy is restricted to in-frame clones and leaves out a portion. The sample has roughly 1.5 million clones; 95% to 99% are singletons. Sequencing was done on a sample of naive CD4+ T cells sorted from blood. Stated subset: CD45RA+ positively selected. The receptor set was obtained from a man aged 30-40 years in good health.

The chain links TRBV27 to TRBJ2-1; TRBD1 agrees at 10 bases. This CDR3 is built from 17 residues. In germline, CDR1 is MNHEY, CDR2 SMNVEV (reference sequence). V trimming: 4 bases; J trimming: 4 bases; junction bases outside the gene matches: 10. The DNA of the CDR3 is TGTGCCAGCAGTTCCCTCCGGGACAGGGGTTCGTACAATGAGCAGTTCTTC. This sequence encodes CASSSLRDRGSYNEQFF.

J is TRBJ2-4 and V is TRBV7-2; D unclear. CDR1 is SGHTA and CDR2 is FQGNSA in the germline V gene. This CDR3 is built from 16 residues. The V gene lost 5 bases and the J gene lost 2 bases, with 16 bases spanning the gap. The CDR3 sequence is CASSPSRDGPKNIQYF. CDR3 sequence (DNA): TGTGCCAGCAGCCCCTCCCGAGATGGGCCCAAAAACATTCAGTACTTC.

The V gene is TRBV4-3, the J gene TRBJ2-1, with 7 bases fitting TRBD2. This CDR3 is 14 amino acids long. V dropped 1 base and J dropped 9; count of bases not matched to a gene: 6. CDR1 LGHNA and CDR2 YSLEER come from the germline V gene. The CDR3 is CASSQASAGTEQFF. CDR3 nucleotides: TGCGCCAGCAGCCAAGCATCAGCGGGAACTGAGCAGTTCTTC.

In regard to this clone: At the DNA level, this CDR3 is encoded by other sequences in the same sample as well. This chain joins TRBV7-9 and TRBJ1-2; D call uncertain. Germline V gene lookup returns CDR1 SEHNR and CDR2 FQNEAQ (reference sequence). V was trimmed by 2 bases and J by 4 bases, leaving 5 bases between them. CDR3 length: 12 residues. The CDR3 loop reads CASSLSLYGYTF. CDR3 nucleotide sequence: TGTGCCAGCAGCTTAAGCCTCTATGGCTACACCTTC.

V gene TRBV5-1 combines with J gene TRBJ2-1; 8 nucleotides agree with TRBD2. This CDR3 is built from 16 residues. The germline gives CDR1 SGHRS, CDR2 YFSETQ. V lost 4 bases, J lost 2 bases, and 8 bases stayed unmatched. The CDR3 nucleotides are TGCGCCAGCAGCATCCTTAGCGGGAATACCTACAATGAGCAGTTCTTC. Translation: CASSILSGNTYNEQFF.

V gene TRBV7-3 combines with J gene TRBJ2-6; 7 positions agree with TRBD1. Germline-derived CDR1 and CDR2 are SGHTA and FQGTGA. Losses at the gene ends were 2 bases for V and 1 base for J; bases not matched to a gene: 11. CDR3 size: 19 residues. CDR3 sequence: CASSLYSVGDRSGANVLTF. CDR3 DNA: TGTGCCAGCAGCTTATATAGTGTTGGGGACAGATCTGGGGCCAACGTCCTGACTTTC.

V and J are TRBV29-1 and TRBJ2-1; D is undetermined. This CDR3 contains 13 residues. The germline V gene encodes CDR1 SQVTM and CDR2 ANQGSEA. With 4 bases removed from V and 8 bases from J, the gap between germline ends came to 15 bases. The CDR3 nucleotides read TGCAGCGTTGCTGGGCGGCTCCAGGATGAGCAGTTCTTC. Translation: CSVAGRLQDEQFF.

The chain employs TRBV28 and TRBJ1-2; 8 bases fit TRBD1. J lost 6 bases, V lost 10 bases, and 7 bases had no gene match. CDR1 is MDHEN, CDR2 SYDVKM, per germline. This CDR3 spans 12 amino acids. The CDR3, as DNA: TGTGCCACCACAGGGGGAGGTGATGGCTACACCTTC. This gives the protein CATTGGGDGYTF.

The rearrangement joins TRBV7-2 to TRBJ2-7; D gene unclear. The CDR3 totals 13 residues. Germline values: CDR1 SGHTA, CDR2 FQGNSA. Trimming left V 2 bases short and J 3 bases short, with 8 bases between. The CDR3 DNA reads TGTGCCAGCAGCTTATTCCCCAACTACGAGCAGTACTTC. Translated, it gives CASSLFPNYEQYF.

The chain's CDR3 is CASSQDLVITGGDGYTF. The CDR3 DNA sequence: TGTGCCAGCAGCCAAGACCTGGTTATCACAGGGGGCGATGGCTACACCTTC. The gene calls are TRBV4-2 and TRBJ1-2, with 9 positions matching TRBD1. The germline gives CDR1 LGHNA, CDR2 YNFKEQ. The CDR3 sequence is 17 residues long. With 0 bases clipped from V and 6 bases from J, the junction kept 11 bases outside the gene matches.

The chain recombines TRBV6-5 with TRBJ2-3; 8 bases agree with TRBD1. With 5 bases clipped from V and 3 bases from J, the junction kept 4 bases outside the gene matches. CDR3 size: 14 residues. Germline V gives CDR1 MNHEY, CDR2 SVGAGI. The CDR3, as DNA: TGTGCCAGCAGTAAGGACAGGGTTACAGATACGCAGTATTTT. Amino acids: CASSKDRVTDTQYF.

The V call is TRBV7-9, the J call TRBJ2-1, with a weak D call TRBD2 (5 bases). Between the trimmed V and J ends, which lost 1 base and 3 bases, there was a span of 13 bases. The CDR3 spans 16 residues. In germline, CDR1 is SEHNR, CDR2 FQNEAQ (reference sequence). The CDR3 nucleotides read TGTGCCAGCAGCTTAGTTGACTACCGACACTACAATGAGCAGTTCTTC. Protein: CASSLVDYRHYNEQFF.

This sequence joins TRBV5-4 and TRBJ2-1, with 12 bases lining up with TRBD2. CDR3 length: 15 residues. CDR1 is SGHNT and CDR2 is YYREEE in the germline V gene (reference sequence). J gave up 8 bases and V 3 bases, and 6 bases lay outside the gene matches. The CDR3 coding sequence is TGTGCCAGCAGCTCGACTAGCGGGAGTTTCGATGAGCAGTTCTTC. Its translation: CASSSTSGSFDEQFF.

V is TRBV11-2 and J is TRBJ2-1; 9 bases match TRBD2. Unmatched junction bases numbered 12, after V lost 5 bases and J lost 4 bases. Germline CDR1 reads SGHAT; CDR2 reads FQNNGV. This CDR3 contains 17 residues. The CDR3 protein is CASSPRRGGRGYNEQFF. The CDR3 DNA sequence: TGTGCCAGCAGCCCTCGGCGGGGCGGGAGGGGGTACAATGAGCAGTTCTTC.

The chain has TRBV6-1 and TRBJ2-1; 12 positions agree with TRBD2. V gave up 4 bases and J gave up 0 bases; unmatched junction bases: 7. Germline V gives CDR1 MNHNS, CDR2 SASEGT. There are 18 residues in the CDR3. The CDR3 DNA follows: TGTGCCAGCAGTGGATCACTAGCGGGAGGCCTCTCCTACAATGAGCAGTTCTTC. Protein product: CASSGSLAGGLSYNEQFF.

This clone is a singleton in its sample. The V call is TRBV28, the J call TRBJ2-5; D is perhaps TRBD1 (5 bases). Germline CDR1 and CDR2: MDHEN and SYDVKM. The CDR3 loop spans 15 amino acids. Trimming cost V 2 bases and J 5 bases, with 15 bases left between them. CDR3 in amino acids: CASSLPGRVEETQYF. CDR3 in DNA: TGTGCCAGCAGTTTACCGGGCAGGGTCGAGGAGACCCAGTACTTC.

J is TRBJ1-5 and V is TRBV28; TRBD1 might be the D (6 bases). This CDR3 spans 15 amino acids. The V and J ends lost 6 bases and 0 bases respectively, with 12 bases between them. In germline, CDR1 is MDHEN, CDR2 SYDVKM. The CDR3, as DNA: TGTGCCAGCAGCGCGACAGGTCCTAGCAATCAGCCCCAGCATTTT. It codes for CASSATGPSNQPQHF.

As DNA, the CDR3 is TGTGCCAGCAGCTTTAACAGGTATGAGCAGTTCTTC. Its protein is CASSFNRYEQFF. The chain joins TRBV11-3 to TRBJ2-1; possibly TRBD1 for D (5 bases). The CDR3 sequence is 12 residues long. V gave up 3 bases and J gave up 8 bases, with 8 bases separating them. Germline CDR1 and CDR2: SGHNT and YENEEA.

The chain has TRBV10-3 and TRBJ2-3, with D perhaps being TRBD1 or TRBD2 (5 bases each). Trimming removed 10 bases at V and 1 base at J, with 18 bases between. The CDR3 sequence is 15 residues long. Germline CDR1 reads ENHRY; CDR2 reads SYGVKD. As DNA, the CDR3 is TGTGCCACCCTTTTACGGGACCCAGGCACAGATACGCAGTATTTT. This gives the protein CATLLRDPGTDTQYF.

This clone showed up just once. This rearrangement joins TRBV7-2 to TRBJ1-1; no reliable D call. The V and J ends lost 1 base and 3 bases respectively, with 9 bases between them. Looked up from germline, CDR1 is SGHTA and CDR2 is FQGNSA. The CDR3 sequence is 14 residues long. CDR3 sequence (DNA): TGTGCCAGCAGCTTAGTCCCAGAAGACACTGAAGCTTTCTTT. Amino acid sequence: CASSLVPEDTEAFF. The variable domain in full, with the rest retrieved from reference TRBV7-2 and TRBJ1-1, is GAGVSQSPSNKVTEKGKDVELRCDPISGHTALYWYRQSLGQGLEFLIYFQGNSAPDKSGLPSDRFSAERTGGSVSTLTIQRTQQEDSAVYLCASSLVPEDTEAFFGQGTRLTVV.

For the CDR3, the DNA is TGTGCCAGCAGCCCGGTGGGGGGAGGAAACATTCAGTACTTC. Protein: CASSPVGGGNIQYF. The chain joins TRBV5-5 to TRBJ2-4, with D possibly being TRBD2 (6 bases). V shed 4 bases and J shed 6 bases, with 14 bases lying between them. Per the germline V gene, CDR1 is SGHKS and CDR2 is YYEKEE (reference sequence). The CDR3 has 14 amino acids.

The CDR3 region has the DNA TGTGCCAGCAGCTTAGGCAACAGGGTGGGCGAGCAGTACTTC. Amino acids: CASSLGNRVGEQYF. The genes are TRBV7-2 and TRBJ2-7, with D possibly TRBD1 on 6 matching bases. V dropped 1 base and J dropped 6 bases, with 13 bases sitting between them. The germline V gene encodes CDR1 SGHTA and CDR2 FQGNSA. This CDR3 is built from 14 residues. Variable domain in full (rest from reference TRBV7-2 and TRBJ2-7): GAGVSQSPSNKVTEKGKDVELRCDPISGHTALYWYRQSLGQGLEFLIYFQGNSAPDKSGLPSDRFSAERTGGSVSTLTIQRTQQEDSAVYLCASSLGNRVGEQYFGPGTRLTVT.

This clone was detected only once. This chain uses TRBV18 with TRBJ2-5, with D uncertain. V was pared by 3 bases and J by 7 bases, with 15 bases between. The germline CDR1 and CDR2 sequences are KGHSH and LQKENI. This CDR3 has 14 amino acids. CDR3 DNA: TGTGCCAGCTCACCCTTGGATAACAAGGGGACCCAGTACTTC. This encodes CASSPLDNKGTQYF. Combining the CDR3 with reference TRBV18 and TRBJ2-5 gives the whole variable domain NAGVMQNPRHLVRRRGQEARLRCSPMKGHSHVYWYRQLPEEGLKFMVYLQKENIIDESGMPKERFSAEFPKEGPSILRIQQVVRGDSAAYFCASSPLDNKGTQYFGPGTRLLVL.

The chain combines TRBV20-1 with TRBJ2-1; D uncertain. CDR1 and CDR2 (germline): DFQATT, SNEGSKA (reference sequence). The CDR3 extends over 11 amino acids. V lost 3 bases and J 9 bases, leaving 9 bases between the germline ends. The DNA of the CDR3 is TGCAGTGCTAGTAACTCGGCTGAGCAGTTCTTC. It yields the protein CSASNSAEQFF.

Worth noting for this clone: The same CDR3 arises from other DNA sequences in this sample as well. For the CDR3, the DNA is TGTGCCAGCAGCGTAGGTCTAGGCACAGATACGCAGTATTTT. This encodes CASSVGLGTDTQYF. This rearrangement joins TRBV9 to TRBJ2-3, with D hard to call. The CDR3 is 14 residues long. Germline CDR1 SGDLS, CDR2 YYNGEE. Trimming removed 0 bases at V and 1 base at J, with 6 bases between.

The chain links TRBV21-1 to TRBJ2-7. TRBV21-1 has pseudogene status. The length of the CDR3 is 15 residues. The CDR3 DNA sequence: TGTGCCAGCAGCAAAGAAGGTGGCAACTTCTACGAGCAGTACTTC. Encoded protein: CASSKEGGNFYEQYF.

Note on this clone: Other nucleotide sequences in the sample specify the same CDR3. V gene TRBV11-2 combines with J gene TRBJ1-2, with a tentative D call TRBD1 (5 bases). From germline, CDR1 is SGHAT and CDR2 FQNNGV. V was cut by 1 base and J by 2 bases, with 5 bases left in between. The CDR3 has 13 amino acids. CDR3 coding DNA: TGTGCCAGCAGCTTAGGACAGAACTATGGCTACACCTTC. This codes for CASSLGQNYGYTF.

V gene TRBV5-4 combines with J gene TRBJ2-7, with a possible D match to TRBD2 (5 bases). Trimming took off 1 base at V and 7 bases at J, with 12 bases between the two ends. The germline V gene encodes CDR1 SGHNT and CDR2 YYREEE (reference sequence). The CDR3 is 13 amino acids. CDR3 sequence: CASSLLLAQEQYF. The CDR3 coding sequence is TGTGCCAGCAGCTTGCTCCTAGCCCAGGAGCAGTACTTC.

With regard to this clone: At the DNA level, this CDR3 is encoded by other sequences in the same sample as well. The chain has TRBV29-1 and TRBJ1-1, with TRBD1 identical over 8 bases. Unmatched junction bases numbered 4, after V lost 4 bases and J lost 0 bases. The CDR3 extends over 14 amino acids. The germline CDR1 and CDR2 sequences are SQVTM and ANQGSEA. This CDR3 is CSVVPGGMNTEAFF. The CDR3 region has the DNA TGCAGCGTTGTCCCAGGGGGCATGAACACTGAAGCTTTCTTT.

The chain combines TRBV6-6 with TRBJ2-7; either TRBD1 or TRBD2 may fit D (5 bases each). The CDR3 covers 12 residues. Trimming stripped 6 bases from V and 4 bases from J, with 10 bases between. Germline V gene data show CDR1 as MNHNY and CDR2 as SVGAGI (reference sequence). In nucleotides, the CDR3 is TGTGCCAGCAGCGGGACGGGTTACGAGCAGTACTTC. It yields the protein CASSGTGYEQYF.